Listed below are T cell receptor beta chains from one sample, sequenced in a study of somatic mutations in cytotoxic T cells in rheumatoid arthritis. Here immunoSEQ multiplex PCR was the method, and the copy in TCRdb shows in-frame clones only, minus some. This sample yields more than 35,000 clones, of which under 85% are seen a single time; roughly 3.2% belongs to the top ten. Material for sequencing was CD8+ T cells sorted from blood. These receptors were collected from a middle-aged man in good health. CDR3s include the opening cysteine and the closing phenylalanine or tryptophan. The D gene is left open where the match is weak. The size entry is marked missing in some rows and otherwise reads once, few, many or a size class.

cdr3_aa cdr3_nt j_call v_call d_call clone_size
CASSQELPVANTGELFF TGTGCCAGCAGCCAAGAGCTCCCAGTCGCGAACACCGGGGAGCTGTTTTTT TRBJ2-2 TRBV4-2 - -
CASSFPPSLGTDTQYF TGTGCCAGCAGCTTCCCCCCCAGTTTAGGCACAGATACGCAGTATTTT TRBJ2-3 TRBV7-9 - -
CASSPVGYSYEQYF TGTGCCAGCAGTCCCGTGGGCTATTCCTACGAGCAGTACTTC TRBJ2-7 TRBV27 - -
CASSARDFQETQYF TGTGCCAGCAGCGCCCGGGACTTCCAAGAGACCCAGTACTTC TRBJ2-5 TRBV7-9 - -
CASSPLLTDTQYF TGTGCCAGCAGCCCCCTCCTCACAGATACGCAGTATTTT TRBJ2-3 TRBV9 - -
CASSTRDTQETQYF TGTGCCAGCAGTACCCGGGACACCCAAGAGACCCAGTACTTC TRBJ2-5 TRBV11-3 - -
CASSLLGADNEQFF TGCGCCAGCAGCCTTCTTGGGGCTGACAATGAGCAGTTCTTC TRBJ2-1 TRBV4-1 - -
CASSIGQGSYEQYF TGTGCCAGCAGTATCGGACAGGGTTCCTACGAGCAGTACTTC TRBJ2-7 TRBV28 TRBD1 -
CASSQGGQGTEAFF TGCGCCAGCAGCCAAGGAGGGCAGGGGACTGAAGCTTTCTTT TRBJ1-1 TRBV4-1 - -
CASSVGPSGDEQFF TGTGCCAGCAGCGTAGGTCCTAGCGGTGATGAGCAGTTCTTC TRBJ2-1 TRBV9 TRBD2 -
CASSRDRDRLYTGELFF TGTGCCAGCAGTCGAGACAGGGACAGGCTATACACCGGGGAGCTGTTTTTT TRBJ2-2 TRBV7-6 TRBD1 -
CASIPGTATNEKLFF TGTGCCAGCATTCCAGGGACAGCAACTAATGAAAAACTGTTTTTT TRBJ1-4 TRBV2 TRBD1 few
CASRVGGLETQYF TGCGCCAGCAGAGTGGGGGGGCTAGAGACCCAGTACTTC TRBJ2-5 TRBV5-1 - -
CASSQTPGGSYEQYF TGCGCCAGCAGCCAAACCCCGGGGGGCTCCTACGAGCAGTACTTC TRBJ2-7 TRBV4-3 TRBD2 -
CASSLGYNEQFF TGTGCCAGCAGCTTGGGGTACAATGAGCAGTTCTTC TRBJ2-1 TRBV11-1 - few
CASSTLGGRNEKLFF TGTGCCAGCAGTACCCTAGGGGGCAGGAATGAAAAACTGTTTTTT TRBJ1-4 TRBV27 TRBD1 -
CASSVTGNGEQFF TGTGCCAGCAGTGTGACAGGGAACGGTGAGCAGTTCTTC TRBJ2-1 TRBV25-1 TRBD1 -
CASSWAGGLAVYEQYF TGTGCCAGCAGTTGGGCGGGGGGACTAGCGGTATACGAGCAGTACTTC TRBJ2-7 TRBV27 TRBD2 -
CASTWNRGEKLFF TGCGCCAGCACCTGGAACAGGGGTGAAAAACTGTTTTTT TRBJ1-4 TRBV5-1 TRBD1 -
CASSPTGSDNEKLFF TGTGCCAGCAGCCCCACAGGGTCGGATAATGAAAAACTGTTTTTT TRBJ1-4 TRBV9 - -